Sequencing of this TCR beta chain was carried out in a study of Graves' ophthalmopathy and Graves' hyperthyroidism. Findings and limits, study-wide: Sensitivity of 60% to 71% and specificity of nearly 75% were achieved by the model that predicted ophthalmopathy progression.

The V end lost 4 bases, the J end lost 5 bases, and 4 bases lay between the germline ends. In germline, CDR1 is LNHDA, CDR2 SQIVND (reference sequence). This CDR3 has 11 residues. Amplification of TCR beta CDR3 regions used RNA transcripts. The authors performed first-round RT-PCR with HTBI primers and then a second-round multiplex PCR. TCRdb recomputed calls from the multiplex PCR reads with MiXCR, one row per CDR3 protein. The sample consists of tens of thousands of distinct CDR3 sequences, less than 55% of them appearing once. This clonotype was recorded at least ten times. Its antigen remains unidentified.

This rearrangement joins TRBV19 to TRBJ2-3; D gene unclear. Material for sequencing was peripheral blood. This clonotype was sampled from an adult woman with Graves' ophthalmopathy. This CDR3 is CASSTGDTQYF. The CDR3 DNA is TGTGCCAGTAGTACAGGAGATACGCAGTATTTT.